This T cell receptor beta chain derives from a study of CD8 T cells in ankylosing spondylitis. General observations from the study: It appeared that ankylosing spondylitis blood was characterized by a TCR beta motif of seven or eight highly homologous variants.

This clonotype was found many times. What it binds is unknown. Trimming left V 3 bases short and J 9 bases short, with 9 bases between. The CDR3 loop spans 11 amino acids. Germline values: CDR1 SQVTM, CDR2 ANQGSEA. Preparation of TCR beta libraries was done by quantitative 5'-RACE with molecular barcodes. MiXCR, run by TCRdb on the 5' RACE reads, gives a single entry per CDR3 protein. The data show a few hundred thousand distinct CDR3 sequences, approximately 17% seen once. The sequenced sample consisted of blood, either unsorted or a sorted T cell fraction (not recorded which). This receptor was taken from a male donor with ankylosing spondylitis. The chain is built from TRBV29-1 and TRBJ2-1; either TRBD1 or TRBD2 may fit D (5 bases each). The CDR3 DNA is TGCAGCGTTGAGGGGGTTCGTGAGCAGTTCTTC. This codes for CSVEGVREQFF.